This T cell receptor beta chain was observed in a study of CD8+CD57+ T cells in acquired aplastic anemia. Background on the study: Sorted CD4+ plus CD8+ cells gave DNA averaging 3.2 ug. Study outcomes and limitations: The number of CD8+ CDR3 sequences shared by patients and controls was approximately 31. For CD8+ Simpson's diversity, patients and controls showed no significant difference.

The study profiled TCR beta VDJ and CDR3 using genomic DNA as template. TCRdb re-analysed the reads in MiXCR, keeping a single row per CDR3 protein. The sample contains over 150,000 distinct CDR3 sequences, less than 60% of which appear only once. Of note for this clonotype: Antigen unknown.

All patients picked for sequencing had shown, by flow cytometry, an expansion of CD8+CD57+ cells. The sequence came from a human donor with aplastic anemia. Sequencing used sorted CD4+, CD8+, or CD8+CD57+ T cells (not recorded which) from PBMCs.

The CDR3 loop is CASNRGELFF. CDR3 sequence (DNA): TGTGCCAGCAACAGAGGGGAGCTGTTTTTT. The rearrangement joins TRBV6-2 or TRBV6-3 to TRBJ2-2, with D hard to call. The ends were cut back, 7 bases at V and 8 bases at J, with 5 bases in the middle. The germline gives CDR1 MNHEY, CDR2 SVGEGT. This CDR3 comprises 10 residues.